This is a list of T cell receptor beta chains from one sample in a study of T cells after yellow fever vaccination. TCRdb recomputed calls from the 5' RACE reads with MiXCR, one row per CDR3 protein. Among over 300,000 distinct CDR3 sequences listed, roughly 6.8% were seen once. Source: PBMCs, taken more than 40 days after the first yellow fever vaccination. Every receptor here comes from a man in his late teens or twenties who received the YFV17D yellow fever vaccine. Both conserved end residues are part of each CDR3. The D gene is left open where the match is weak. Clone size is not always given. Where it is, it says once, few, many or a class for expanded clones.

d_call,clone_size,v_call,j_call,cdr3_aa
TRBD1,.,TRBV6-5,TRBJ2-2,CASNWDRSNTGELFF
.,.,TRBV20-1,TRBJ1-4,CSARGEYEKLFF
.,.,TRBV4-3,TRBJ2-5,CSSSQDSGPRGETQYF
.,few,TRBV4-3,TRBJ2-3,CASSQEVGLTSTDTQYF
TRBD1,few,TRBV9,TRBJ2-1,CASSLTTGSSYNEQFF
.,many,TRBV5-1,TRBJ2-4,CASSLKWYSVKNIQYF
TRBD2,few,TRBV7-2,TRBJ2-2,CASSLQAGVGNTGELFF
TRBD1,many,TRBV12-3/TRBV12-4,TRBJ1-1,CASSRPRQGVGNTEAFF
.,few,TRBV6-1,TRBJ1-2,CASKFPQGDYGYTF
.,.,TRBV20-1,TRBJ2-2,CSARDQPSSGELFF
.,few,TRBV18,TRBJ1-1,CASSPDGGNTEAFF
TRBD2,once,TRBV20-1,TRBJ2-1,CSARGLAGSSYNEQFF